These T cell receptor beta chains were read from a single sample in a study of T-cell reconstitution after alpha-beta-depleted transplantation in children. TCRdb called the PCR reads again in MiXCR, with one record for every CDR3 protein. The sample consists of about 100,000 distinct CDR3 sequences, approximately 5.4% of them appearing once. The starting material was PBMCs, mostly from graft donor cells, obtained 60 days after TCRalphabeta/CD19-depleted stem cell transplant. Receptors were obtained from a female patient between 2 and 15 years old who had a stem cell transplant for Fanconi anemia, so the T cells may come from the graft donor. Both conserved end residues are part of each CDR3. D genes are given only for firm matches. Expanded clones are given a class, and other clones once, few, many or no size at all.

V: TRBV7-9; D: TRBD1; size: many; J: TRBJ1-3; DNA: TGTGCCAGCAGCCCCGGGACAGGAGTATTAAACACCATATATTTT; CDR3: CASSPGTGVLNTIYF
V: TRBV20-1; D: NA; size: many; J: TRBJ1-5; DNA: TGCAGTGCTATGGGGGGCGGGTATCAGCCCCAGCATTTT; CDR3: CSAMGGGYQPQHF
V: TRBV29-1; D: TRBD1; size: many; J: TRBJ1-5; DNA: TGCAGCGTAGTCGGGACAGGGAGGCTGAATAGCAATCAGCCCCAGCATTTT; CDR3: CSVVGTGRLNSNQPQHF
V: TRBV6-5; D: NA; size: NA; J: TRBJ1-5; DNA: TGTGCCAGCATCTACTCTGAGGTTCGGATTCCCAATCAGCCCCAGCATTTT; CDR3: CASIYSEVRIPNQPQHF
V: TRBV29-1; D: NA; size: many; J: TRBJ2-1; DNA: TGCAGCGTTCCAACATTCTCTAGCTCCTACAATGGGCAGTTCTTC; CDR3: CSVPTFSSSYNGQFF
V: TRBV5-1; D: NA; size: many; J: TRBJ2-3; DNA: TGCGCCAGCAGCTTGACATCGTCTAGCACAGATACGCAGTATTTT; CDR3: CASSLTSSSTDTQYF
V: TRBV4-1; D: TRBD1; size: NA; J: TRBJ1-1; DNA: TGCGCCAGCAGCCAAGACCCCAGGAGGATGAGACAGGGGGCGAGGGGGGTTGCTTTCTTT; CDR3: CASSQDPRRMRQGARGVAFF
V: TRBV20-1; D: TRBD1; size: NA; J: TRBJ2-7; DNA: TGCAGTGCTAGAGATTTGGGGACAGGCCGCTCCTACGAGCAGTACTTC; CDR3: CSARDLGTGRSYEQYF
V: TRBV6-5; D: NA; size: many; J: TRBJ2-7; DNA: TGTGCCGGGGGTCACGAGCAGTACTTC; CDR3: CAGGHEQYF
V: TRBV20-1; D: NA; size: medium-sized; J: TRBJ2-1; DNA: TGCAGTGCTAGAGACGGGGAGACCTACAATGAGCAGTTCTTC; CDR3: CSARDGETYNEQFF
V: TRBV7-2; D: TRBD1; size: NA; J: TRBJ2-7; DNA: TGTGCCAGCAGCGTTGGGACAGGGGGCCCCTACGAGCAGTACTTC; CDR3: CASSVGTGGPYEQYF
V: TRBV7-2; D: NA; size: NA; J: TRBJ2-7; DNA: TGTGCCAGCAGCTTAGCCCGATACTACGAGCAGTACTTC; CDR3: CASSLARYYEQYF
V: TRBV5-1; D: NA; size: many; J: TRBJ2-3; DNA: TGCGCCAGCAGCTTGTCGCAATCGGATACGCAGTATTTT; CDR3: CASSLSQSDTQYF
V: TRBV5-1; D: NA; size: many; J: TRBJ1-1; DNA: TGCGCCAGCAGCCATATCAGGGGAAACACTGAAGCTTTCTTT; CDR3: CASSHIRGNTEAFF